This T cell receptor (beta chain) was obtained from a study of human T cells and chemical hapten exposure. Study in general: An area of 2 cm by approximately 2 cm on upper inner arm skin received 2% DPC for sensitization.

Notes on the study in general: The formation of large CDR3 similarity clusters by expanded TCRs significantly exceeded that of controls. PT1 expanded TCR counts and patch test score were linked, and their correlation was positive.

This clonotype was counted many times. Its antigen is as yet unknown. Time point in this sample: pre-sensitization, week 0. The treatment was: therapeutic diphenylcyclopropenone sensitization with weekly scalp DPC. In the source study's methods: Individual samples carried between roughly 23,224 and 700,000 TCRs, with some 100,000 as the median. From the RACE reads, TCRdb called clonotypes with MiXCR, one entry per CDR3 protein. TCRdb assigned the V and J calls; the authors' analysis was not used. The sample lists 95,000 to 150,000 distinct CDR3 sequences, around an eighth occurring once. Sequenced material: whole blood, taken in connection with sensitization to the hapten diphenylcyclopropenone (DPC). This clonotype originated in a young woman with alopecia areata. Some clones in this sample may be carry-over from other donors' samples.

The CDR3 here is CASSTKSTGRTEAFF. Here the CDR3 DNA reads TGTGCCAGCTCAACCAAATCCACAGGGCGGACTGAAGCTTTCTTT. J is TRBJ1-1 and V is TRBV18; TRBD1 is a possible D gene (6 bases). V was pared by 5 bases and J by 5 bases, with 18 bases between. The CDR3 contains 15 residues. Germline V gives CDR1 KGHSH, CDR2 LQKENI. Together with reference TRBV18 and TRBJ1-1, the CDR3 gives the full variable domain: NAGVMQNPRHLVRRRGQEARLRCSPMKGHSHVYWYRQLPEEGLKFMVYLQKENIIDESGMPKERFSAEFPKEGPSILRIQQVVRGDSAAYFCASSTKSTGRTEAFFGQGTRLTVV.